This T cell receptor (beta chain) was identified during a study of T cell responses to AZD1222 COVID-19 vaccine. About the research overall: Doses given second, at about 4 or about 12 weeks, were pooled. The study, taken as a whole, reports: Spike as a whole was targeted by vaccine-associated CD4 TCRs, dominant at 160-218 and 743-854.

The method was immunoSEQ multiplex PCR; TCRdb's version includes in-frame clones alone and lacks a portion of them. The table lists some 140,000 clones, roughly 89% of them singletons. About this clone itself: As yet, its antigen is unknown.

This material consisted of peripheral blood, taken on day 0 of AZD1222 vaccination. The origin of this receptor is an adult in good health.

CDR3 in DNA: TGTGCCAGCCAAGCGGGTGGCACAGATACGCAGTATTTT. It is translated as CASQAGGTDTQYF. This chain links TRBV12-3 or TRBV12-4 with TRBJ2-3; D possibly corresponds to TRBD2 (6 bases). Between the trimmed V and J ends, which lost 8 bases and 1 base, there was a span of 10 bases. The CDR3 is 13 residues long.